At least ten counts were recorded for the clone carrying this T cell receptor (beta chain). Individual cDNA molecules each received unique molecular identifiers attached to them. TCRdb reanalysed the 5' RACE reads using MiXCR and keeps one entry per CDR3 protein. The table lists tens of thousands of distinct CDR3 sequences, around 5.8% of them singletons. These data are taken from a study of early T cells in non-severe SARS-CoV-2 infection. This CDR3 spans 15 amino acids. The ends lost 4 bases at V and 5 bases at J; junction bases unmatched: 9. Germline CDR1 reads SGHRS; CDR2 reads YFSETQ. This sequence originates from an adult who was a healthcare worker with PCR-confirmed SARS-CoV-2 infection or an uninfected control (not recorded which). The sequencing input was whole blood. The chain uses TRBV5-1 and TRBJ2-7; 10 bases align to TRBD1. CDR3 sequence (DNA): TGCGCCAGCAGCCTGGTCGGACAGGGGGAACACGAGCAGTACTTC. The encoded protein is CASSLVGQGEHEQYF.